These 17 T cell receptor beta chains were sequenced from one sample in a study of response to subunit inactivated influenza vaccine. A single record per CDR3 protein comes from TCRdb applying MiXCR to the RT-PCR reads. The repertoire holds about 300,000 distinct CDR3 sequences, over 20% seen once, with about 9.3% in the top ten. This specimen consisted of PBMCs from blood, obtained about 20 months after vaccination. These receptors all come from a man between 50 and 70 years old who received an inactivated influenza vaccine.

The rearrangement joins TRBV27 to TRBJ1-6, with D possibly being TRBD1 (6 bases). The germline V gene encodes CDR1 MNHEY and CDR2 SMNVEV (reference sequence). V lost 9 bases and J lost 6, with 9 bases in between. This CDR3 contains 12 residues. CDR3 nucleotide sequence: TGTGCCAGTGGGACATCTAATTCACCCCTCCACTTT. Translated: CASGTSNSPLHF.

Many counts were recorded for this clonotype. V gene TRBV4-2 combines with J gene TRBJ2-5, with D perhaps matching TRBD1 or TRBD2 (5 bases each). The germline gives CDR1 LGHNA, CDR2 YNFKEQ. CDR3 length: 15 residues. Trimming pared 0 bases from V and 4 bases from J, leaving 12 bases between. Here the CDR3 DNA reads TGTGCCAGCAGCCAAGATCGGGACGGGCCAGAGACCCAGTACTTC. Amino acid sequence: CASSQDRDGPETQYF.

The chain uses TRBV14 and TRBJ2-7; D not resolved. The V and J ends lost 3 bases and 2 bases respectively, with 11 bases between them. Germline CDR1 is SGHDN and CDR2 is FVKESK. This CDR3 comprises 14 residues. This CDR3 is CASSHHQATYEQYF. CDR3 nucleotides: TGTGCCAGCAGCCATCACCAGGCAACCTACGAGCAGTACTTC.

The sample holds many counts of this clonotype. The V call is TRBV4-2, the J call TRBJ2-7, with D possibly being TRBD1 (6 bases). Germline V gives CDR1 LGHNA, CDR2 YNFKEQ. This CDR3 comprises 16 residues. Deletions cut 4 bases from V and 4 bases from J, with 20 bases between. Here the CDR3 DNA reads TGTGCCAGCAGCCCATCCCACCCCCCACAGGGTTACGAGCAGTACTTC. This translates into CASSPSHPPQGYEQYF.

In its sample, this clonotype was seen a few times. The chain combines TRBV29-1 with TRBJ2-5, with TRBD1 matching 9 bases. Germline trimming cut 6 bases from V and 4 bases from J; bases unmatched to any gene: 3. CDR1 is SQVTM, CDR2 ANQGSEA, per germline. This CDR3 spans 12 amino acids. The CDR3 spells CSVGQGTETQYF. CDR3 DNA sequence: TGCAGCGTCGGACAGGGGACAGAGACCCAGTACTTC. Full variable domain (missing parts from reference TRBV29-1 and TRBJ2-5): SAVISQKPSRDICQRGTSLTIQCQVDSQVTMMFWYRQQPGQSLTLIATANQGSEATYESGFVIDKFPISRPNLTFSTLTVSNMSPEDSSIYLCSVGQGTETQYFGPGTRLLVL.

This clonotype was found a few times. This sequence joins TRBV4-3 and TRBJ1-2; D perhaps matches TRBD1 (5 bases). Germline V CDR1 and CDR2: LGHNA, YSLEER. Trimming cost V 1 base and J 5 bases, with 11 bases left between them. The CDR3 loop spans 14 amino acids. CDR3 DNA sequence: TGCGCCAGCAGCCAAGGGAGGGGTGGGTATGGCTACACCTTC. Its protein is CASSQGRGGYGYTF.

This clonotype turned up a few times. The chain joins TRBV20-1 to TRBJ1-1; D perhaps matches TRBD1 (6 bases). With 3 bases removed from V and 1 base from J, the gap between germline ends came to 12 bases. Germline V lookup: CDR1 DFQATT, CDR2 SNEGSKA (reference sequence). This CDR3 is 14 amino acids long. CDR3 residues: CSARRGSGNTEAFF. CDR3 DNA sequence: TGCAGTGCTAGGAGGGGGTCCGGGAACACTGAAGCTTTCTTT.

The gene calls are TRBV29-1 and TRBJ1-6; 9 bases map to TRBD1. V lost 7 bases, J lost 5 bases, and 15 bases stayed unmatched. The CDR3 loop spans 17 amino acids. Germline lookup yields CDR1 SQVTM and CDR2 ANQGSEA. In DNA, the CDR3 is TGCAGCGGAAGGACTCGGGACAGGGATATCGATAATTCACCCCTCCACTTT. Amino acids: CSGRTRDRDIDNSPLHF.

The chain is built from TRBV10-3 and TRBJ2-2; 9 nucleotides match TRBD1. This CDR3 has 16 residues. Losses at the gene ends were 3 bases for V and 2 bases for J; bases not matched to a gene: 4. In germline, CDR1 is ENHRY, CDR2 SYGVKD. The CDR3 DNA follows: TGTGCCATCAGTGATTTTACAGGGGGCAACACCGGGGAGCTGTTTTTT. It codes for CAISDFTGGNTGELFF.

This clonotype has just a few counts. This chain joins TRBV29-1 and TRBJ2-2, with D unresolved. Trimming cost V 4 bases and J 1 base, with 10 bases left between them. This CDR3 contains 14 residues. Germline V CDR1 and CDR2: SQVTM, ANQGSEA. CDR3 in amino acids: CSVVATRNTGELFF. In DNA, the CDR3 is TGCAGCGTTGTCGCGACACGGAACACCGGGGAGCTGTTTTTT.

This sequence joins TRBV11-1 and TRBJ2-7, with TRBD1 identical over 9 bases. V trimming: 5 bases; J trimming: 6 bases; junction bases outside the gene matches: 8. This CDR3 contains 14 residues. The germline V gene encodes CDR1 SGHAT and CDR2 FQDESV (reference sequence). The CDR3 loop reads CASSTRTGVVEQYF. The CDR3 region has the DNA TGTGCCAGCAGCACCCGGACAGGGGTGGTCGAGCAGTACTTC.

The chain links TRBV10-3 to TRBJ2-3; D may be TRBD1 (6 bases). Trimming shortened V by 5 bases and J by 5 bases, and 14 bases separated the two germline ends. Germline CDR1 is ENHRY and CDR2 is SYGVKD. The CDR3 runs to 14 residues. The CDR3 DNA is TGTGCCATCAGTAGGGACAAAAAAGAAGATACGCAGTATTTT. It codes for CAISRDKKEDTQYF.

The chain recombines TRBV5-4 with TRBJ2-4; weak D call: TRBD1 (5 bases). Trimming took off 3 bases at V and 8 bases at J, with 9 bases between the two ends. Germline assignment: CDR1 SGHNT and CDR2 YYREEE (reference sequence). This CDR3 has 12 amino acids. The CDR3 here is CASSSVGDIQYF. Written as DNA, the CDR3 is TGTGCCAGCAGCTCGGTAGGGGACATTCAGTACTTC. The full variable domain, in which reference TRBV5-4 and TRBJ2-4 provide the parts outside the CDR3, is ETGVTQSPTHLIKTRGQQVTLRCSSQSGHNTVSWYQQALGQGPQFIFQYYREEENGRGNFPPRFSGLQFPNYSSELNVNALELDDSALYLCASSSVGDIQYFGAGTRLSVL.

The chain joins TRBV20-1 to TRBJ1-5, with 9 nucleotides matching TRBD1. The CDR3 runs 14 residues. V lost 7 bases and J lost 3; bases outside the gene matches: 7. Germline loops: CDR1 DFQATT, CDR2 SNEGSKA (reference sequence). The DNA of the CDR3 is TGCAGTGTCGGGGACAGGGAACTCAATCAGCCCCAGCATTTT. Protein product: CSVGDRELNQPQHF.

Worth noting for this clonotype: This may be a read error: a much more frequent sequence differs by one nucleotide. The genes are TRBV2 and TRBJ1-4; D gene uncertain. The germline CDR1 and CDR2 sequences are SNHLY and FYNNEI. There are 14 residues in the CDR3. Here the CDR3 DNA reads TGTGCCAGCAAGGTGGGCAGCTCCGTTGAAAAACTGGTTTTT. This gives the protein CASKVGSSVEKLVF.

The J gene is TRBJ2-1, the V gene TRBV12-3 or TRBV12-4; TRBD1 aligns across 7 bases. After removal of 9 bases from V and 8 bases from J, the junction contained 13 bases not matched to a gene. The CDR3 runs to 14 residues. CDR3 in amino acids: CASAIQTGRDEQFF. The CDR3 coding sequence is TGTGCCAGTGCAATTCAGACAGGGAGAGATGAGCAGTTCTTC.

The chain links TRBV10-3 to TRBJ2-2; a weak D match, TRBD1 (5 bases). Trimming cost V 6 bases and J 0 bases, with 14 bases left between them. Germline assignment: CDR1 ENHRY and CDR2 SYGVKD. The CDR3 length is 16 residues. CDR3 in amino acids: CAISRTGSPNTGELFF. CDR3 nucleotide sequence: TGTGCCATCAGCCGTACAGGATCCCCGAACACCGGGGAGCTGTTTTTT.